This entry is about one T cell receptor (beta chain). Its target is unknown. V shed 1 base and J shed 2 bases, with 18 bases lying between them. Germline CDR1 and CDR2: SEHNR and FQNEAQ (reference sequence). The CDR3 runs to 19 residues. Generated by immunoSEQ multiplex PCR, the TCRdb table keeps only in-frame clones and is missing some. The sample carries fewer than 1.6 million clones, less than 99% recorded once. This specimen belongs to a study of shared clonotypes between healthy human individuals. Study-wide results and caveats: Clonotype sharing among donors likely depends on sequencing depth. With four donors compared, around 5.4% of naive CD4 clonotypes were shared.

The clonotype was recovered from a man in his thirties or forties in good health. The sequenced sample was naive CD4+ T cells sorted from blood. Subset given: CD45RA+ positively selected. This chain connects TRBV7-9 to TRBJ2-6, with a possible D match to TRBD2 (5 bases). The DNA for the CDR3 is TGTGCCAGCAGCTTAGTTGGGGAGCTAGGGATTACTGGGGCCAACGTCCTGACTTTC. This sequence encodes CASSLVGELGITGANVLTF.